This T cell receptor (beta chain) came from a study of T cell responses to AZD1222 COVID-19 vaccine. TCRdb's copy holds only in-frame clones and misses some; the assay was immunoSEQ multiplex PCR. Among about 130,000 clones listed, 80% to 95% were seen once. This CDR3 has 16 residues. V dropped 4 bases and J dropped 2; count of bases not matched to a gene: 6. Germline CDR1 reads SGHNT; CDR2 reads YYREEE (reference sequence). The TCR comes from an adult who received the AZD1222 COVID-19 vaccine. The source material was peripheral blood, sampled 28 days after the second AZD1222 dose. The V call is TRBV5-4, the J call TRBJ2-2, with 9 bases lining up with TRBD1. As DNA, the CDR3 is TGTGCCAGCAGCAGGGGACAGGGTCAAAACACCGGGGAGCTGTTTTTT. Translating gives CASSRGQGQNTGELFF.